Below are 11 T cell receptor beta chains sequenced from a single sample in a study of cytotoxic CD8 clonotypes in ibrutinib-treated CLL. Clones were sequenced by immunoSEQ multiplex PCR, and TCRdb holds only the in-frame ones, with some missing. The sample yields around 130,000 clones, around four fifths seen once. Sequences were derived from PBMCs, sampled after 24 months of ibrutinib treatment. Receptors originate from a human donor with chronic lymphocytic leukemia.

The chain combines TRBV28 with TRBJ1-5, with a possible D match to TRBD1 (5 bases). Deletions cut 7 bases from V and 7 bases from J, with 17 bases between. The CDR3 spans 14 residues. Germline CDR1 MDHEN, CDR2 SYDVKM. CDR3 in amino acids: CASNLPGEWQPQHF. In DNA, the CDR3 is TGTGCCAGCAACCTTCCGGGGGAGTGGCAGCCCCAGCATTTT.

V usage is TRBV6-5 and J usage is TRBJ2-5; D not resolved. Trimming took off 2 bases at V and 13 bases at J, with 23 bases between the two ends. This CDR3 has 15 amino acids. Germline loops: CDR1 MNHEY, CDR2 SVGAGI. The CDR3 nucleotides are TGTGCCAGCAGTTACCGAACAGAGTACCCCCCTATATTGTACTTC. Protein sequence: CASSYRTEYPPILYF.

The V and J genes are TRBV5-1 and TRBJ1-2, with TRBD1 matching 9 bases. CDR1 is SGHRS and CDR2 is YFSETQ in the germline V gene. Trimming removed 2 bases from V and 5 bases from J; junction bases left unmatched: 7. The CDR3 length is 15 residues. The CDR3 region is CASSLTGTGTYGYTF. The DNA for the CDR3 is TGCGCCAGCAGCTTAACCGGGACAGGGACTTATGGCTACACCTTC.

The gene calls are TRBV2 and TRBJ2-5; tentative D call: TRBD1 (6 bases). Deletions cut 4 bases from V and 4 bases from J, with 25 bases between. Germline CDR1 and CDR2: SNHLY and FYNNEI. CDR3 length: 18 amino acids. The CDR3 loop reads CASSGRLTSGALGETQYF. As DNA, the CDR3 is TGTGCCAGCAGTGGGCGTCTCACATCAGGGGCGTTGGGAGAGACCCAGTACTTC.

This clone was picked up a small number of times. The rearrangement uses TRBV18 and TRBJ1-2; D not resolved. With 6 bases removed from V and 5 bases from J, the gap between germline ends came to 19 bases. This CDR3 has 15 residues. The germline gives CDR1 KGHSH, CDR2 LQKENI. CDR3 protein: CASSPRSDTRYGYTF. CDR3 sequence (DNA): TGTGCCAGCTCGCCCCGCTCAGACACTCGTTATGGCTACACCTTC.

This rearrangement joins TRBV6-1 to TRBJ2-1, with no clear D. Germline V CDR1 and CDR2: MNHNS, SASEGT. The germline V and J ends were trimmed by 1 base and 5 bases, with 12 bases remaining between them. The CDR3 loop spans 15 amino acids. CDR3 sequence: CASSEVGRRHNEQFF. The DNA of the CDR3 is TGTGCCAGCAGTGAAGTGGGCAGACGCCACAATGAGCAGTTCTTC.

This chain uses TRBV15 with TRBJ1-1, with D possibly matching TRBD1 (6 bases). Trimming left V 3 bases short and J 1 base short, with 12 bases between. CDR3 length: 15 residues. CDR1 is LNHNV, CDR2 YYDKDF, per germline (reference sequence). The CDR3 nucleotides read TGTGCCACCAGCAGCCACCGGGGGGCGAACACTGAAGCTTTCTTT. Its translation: CATSSHRGANTEAFF.

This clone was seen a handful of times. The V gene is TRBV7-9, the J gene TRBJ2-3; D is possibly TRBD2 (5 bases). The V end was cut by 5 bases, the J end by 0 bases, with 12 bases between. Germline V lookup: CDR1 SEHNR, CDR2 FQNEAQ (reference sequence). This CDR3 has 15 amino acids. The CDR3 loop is CASSLMRVSTDTQYF. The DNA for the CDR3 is TGTGCCAGCAGCCTAATGAGGGTCAGCACAGATACGCAGTATTTT.

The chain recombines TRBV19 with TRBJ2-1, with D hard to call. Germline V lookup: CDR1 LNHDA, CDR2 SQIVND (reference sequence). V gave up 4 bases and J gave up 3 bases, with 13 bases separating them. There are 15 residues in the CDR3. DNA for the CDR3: TGTGCCAGTAGTACCCGGGCAGGCCTCTACAATGAGCAGTTCTTC. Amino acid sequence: CASSTRAGLYNEQFF.

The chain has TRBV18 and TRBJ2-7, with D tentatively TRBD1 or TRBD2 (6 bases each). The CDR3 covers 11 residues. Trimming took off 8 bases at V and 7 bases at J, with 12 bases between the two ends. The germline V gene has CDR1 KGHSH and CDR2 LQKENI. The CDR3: CASRGGGEQYF. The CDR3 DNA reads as TGTGCCAGCCGAGGAGGGGGTGAGCAGTACTTC.

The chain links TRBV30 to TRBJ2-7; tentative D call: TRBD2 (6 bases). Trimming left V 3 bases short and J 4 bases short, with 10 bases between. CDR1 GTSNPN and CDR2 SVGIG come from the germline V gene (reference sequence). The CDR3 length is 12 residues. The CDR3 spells CAWSPGLYEQYF. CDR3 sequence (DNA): TGTGCCTGGAGCCCCGGACTATACGAGCAGTACTTC.